The T cell receptor beta chain under discussion was sequenced for a study of cytomegalovirus exposure and HLA in healthy donors. Overall study findings and caveats: In a later analysis, HLA-associated TCR beta chains were more clonally expanded than equally common others. The study had only CMV serostatus as immune exposure information. Based on reports, TCR beta sequences accurately predicted HLA-A and HLA-B alleles for most subjects.

PCR involved 60 Vbeta and 13 Jbeta primers. The repertoire was sequenced with immunoSEQ multiplex PCR; TCRdb's copy has only in-frame clones and lacks some. The sample carries about 130,000 clones, around 77% recorded once. Note on this clone: The antigen is unknown.

The CDR3 has 15 residues. CDR1 SGHTA and CDR2 FQGTGA come from the germline V gene. Trimming took 1 base from V and 3 from J, leaving 13 bases between them. The sample comprised PBMCs. The sequence was collected from a woman in her fifties or sixties in good health and CMV-seronegative. The chain combines TRBV7-3 with TRBJ2-7, with D perhaps TRBD1 (5 bases). CDR3 DNA: TGTGCCAGCAGCTTAAACCCCTCGACAGTCTACGAGCAGTACTTC. This encodes CASSLNPSTVYEQYF. The full variable domain, in which reference TRBV7-3 and TRBJ2-7 provide the parts outside the CDR3, is GAGVSQTPSNKVTEKGKYVELRCDPISGHTALYWYRQSLGQGPEFLIYFQGTGAADDSGLPNDRFFAVRPEGSVSTLKIQRTERGDSAVYLCASSLNPSTVYEQYFGPGTRLTVT.